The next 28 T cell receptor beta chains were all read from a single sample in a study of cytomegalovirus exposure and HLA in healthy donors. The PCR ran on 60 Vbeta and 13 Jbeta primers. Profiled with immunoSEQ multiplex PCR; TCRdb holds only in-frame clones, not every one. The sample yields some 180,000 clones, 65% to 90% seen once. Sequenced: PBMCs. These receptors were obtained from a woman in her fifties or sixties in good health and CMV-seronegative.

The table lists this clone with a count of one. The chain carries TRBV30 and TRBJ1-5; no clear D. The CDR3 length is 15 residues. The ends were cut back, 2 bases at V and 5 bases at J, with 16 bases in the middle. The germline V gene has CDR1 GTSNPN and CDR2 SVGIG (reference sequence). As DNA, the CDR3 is TGTGCCTGGAGTTATCGTGGGTCGGCGGATCAGCCCCAGCATTTT. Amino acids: CAWSYRGSADQPQHF.

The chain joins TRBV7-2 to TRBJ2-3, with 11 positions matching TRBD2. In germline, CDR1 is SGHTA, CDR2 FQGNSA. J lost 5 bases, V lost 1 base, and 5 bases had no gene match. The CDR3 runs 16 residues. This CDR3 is CASSLDRLAGGDTQYF. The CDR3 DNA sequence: TGTGCCAGCAGCTTAGATCGGCTAGCGGGAGGAGATACGCAGTATTTT.

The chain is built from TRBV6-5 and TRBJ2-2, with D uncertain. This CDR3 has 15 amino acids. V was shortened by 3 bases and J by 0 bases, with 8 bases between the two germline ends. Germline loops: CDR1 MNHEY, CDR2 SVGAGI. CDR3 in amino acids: CASSYEAPNTGELFF. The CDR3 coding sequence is TGTGCCAGCAGTTATGAGGCCCCGAACACCGGGGAGCTGTTTTTT.

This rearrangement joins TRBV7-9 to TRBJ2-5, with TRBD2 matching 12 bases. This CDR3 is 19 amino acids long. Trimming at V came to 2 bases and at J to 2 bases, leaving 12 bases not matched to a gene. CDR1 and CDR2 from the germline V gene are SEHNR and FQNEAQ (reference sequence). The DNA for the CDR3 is TGTGCCAGCAGCTTACTAGCGGGAGGGCCCGCAGGCATACAAGAGACCCAGTACTTC. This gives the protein CASSLLAGGPAGIQETQYF.

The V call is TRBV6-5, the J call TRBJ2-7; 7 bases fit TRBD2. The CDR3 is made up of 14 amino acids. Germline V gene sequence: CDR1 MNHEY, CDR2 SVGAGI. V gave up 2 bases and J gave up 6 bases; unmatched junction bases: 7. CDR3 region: CASSYGRGRGEQYF. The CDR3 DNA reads TGTGCCAGCAGTTACGGGAGGGGCCGGGGCGAGCAGTACTTC.

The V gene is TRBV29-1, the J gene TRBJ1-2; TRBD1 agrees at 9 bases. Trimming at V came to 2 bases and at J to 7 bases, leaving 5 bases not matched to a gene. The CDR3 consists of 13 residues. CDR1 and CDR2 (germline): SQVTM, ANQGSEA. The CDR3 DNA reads TGCAGCGTTGAAACAGGGGGCGGGAGTGGCTACACCTTC. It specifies CSVETGGGSGYTF.

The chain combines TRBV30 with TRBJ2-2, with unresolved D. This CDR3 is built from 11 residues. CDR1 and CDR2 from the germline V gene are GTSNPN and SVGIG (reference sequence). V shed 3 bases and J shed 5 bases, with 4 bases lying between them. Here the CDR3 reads CAWRSTGELFF. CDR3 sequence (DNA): TGTGCCTGGAGGTCGACCGGGGAGCTGTTTTTT.

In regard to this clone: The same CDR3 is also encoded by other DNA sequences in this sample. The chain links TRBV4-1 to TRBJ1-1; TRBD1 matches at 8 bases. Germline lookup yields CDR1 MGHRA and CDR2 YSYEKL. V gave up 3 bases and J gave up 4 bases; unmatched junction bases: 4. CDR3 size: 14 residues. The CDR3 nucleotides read TGCGCCAGCAGCCACGGAACAGGGGGCACTGAAGCTTTCTTT. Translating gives CASSHGTGGTEAFF.

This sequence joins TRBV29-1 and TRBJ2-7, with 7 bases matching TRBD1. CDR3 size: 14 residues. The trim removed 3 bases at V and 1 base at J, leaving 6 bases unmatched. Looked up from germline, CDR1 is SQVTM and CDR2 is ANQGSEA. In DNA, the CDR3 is TGCAGCGTTGAGAGACGGGACAGTTCCTACGAGCAGTACTTC. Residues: CSVERRDSSYEQYF.

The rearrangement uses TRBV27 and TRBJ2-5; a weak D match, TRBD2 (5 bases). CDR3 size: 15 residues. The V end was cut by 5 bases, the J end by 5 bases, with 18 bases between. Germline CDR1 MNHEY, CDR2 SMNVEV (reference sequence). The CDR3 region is CASSPDGLTGETQYF. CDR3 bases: TGTGCCAGCAGTCCGGACGGACTGACGGGGGAGACCCAGTACTTC.

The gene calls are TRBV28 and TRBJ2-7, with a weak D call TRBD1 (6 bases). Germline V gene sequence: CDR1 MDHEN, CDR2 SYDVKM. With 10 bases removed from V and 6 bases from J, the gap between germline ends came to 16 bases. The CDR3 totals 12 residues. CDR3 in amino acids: CATRDTATEQYF. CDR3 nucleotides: TGTGCCACCAGGGACACGGCTACCGAGCAGTACTTC. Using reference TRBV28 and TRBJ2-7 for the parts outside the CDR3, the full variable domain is DVKVTQSSRYLVKRTGEKVFLECVQDMDHENMFWYRQDPGLGLRLIYFSYDVKMKEKGDIPEGYSVSREKKERFSLILESASTNQTSMYLCATRDTATEQYFGPGTRLTVT.

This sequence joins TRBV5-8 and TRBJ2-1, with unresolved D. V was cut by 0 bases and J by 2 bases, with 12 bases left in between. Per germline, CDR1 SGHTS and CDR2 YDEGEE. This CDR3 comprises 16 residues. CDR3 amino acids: CASSLVTKRPYNEQFF. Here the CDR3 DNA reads TGTGCCAGCAGCTTGGTAACGAAGCGTCCCTACAATGAGCAGTTCTTC. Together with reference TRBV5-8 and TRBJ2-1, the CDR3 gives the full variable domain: EAGVTQSPTHLIKTRGQQATLRCSPISGHTSVYWYQQALGLGLQFLLWYDEGEERNRGNFPPRFSGRQFPNYSSELNVNALELEDSALYLCASSLVTKRPYNEQFFGPGTRLTVL.

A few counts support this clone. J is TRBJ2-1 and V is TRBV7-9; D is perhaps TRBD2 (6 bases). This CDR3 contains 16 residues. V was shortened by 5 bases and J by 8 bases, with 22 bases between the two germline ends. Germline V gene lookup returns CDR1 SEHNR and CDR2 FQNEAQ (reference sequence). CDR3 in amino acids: CASSARPGTPSDEQFF. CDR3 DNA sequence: TGTGCCAGCAGCGCCCGCCCCGGGACTCCGAGCGATGAGCAGTTCTTC.

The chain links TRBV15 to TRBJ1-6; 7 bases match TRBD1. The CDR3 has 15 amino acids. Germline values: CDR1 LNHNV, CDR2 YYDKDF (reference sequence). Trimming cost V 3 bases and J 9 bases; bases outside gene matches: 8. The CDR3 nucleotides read TGTGCCACCAGCAGCGAGGACAGGTCCAGTTCACCCCTCCACTTT. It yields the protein CATSSEDRSSSPLHF.

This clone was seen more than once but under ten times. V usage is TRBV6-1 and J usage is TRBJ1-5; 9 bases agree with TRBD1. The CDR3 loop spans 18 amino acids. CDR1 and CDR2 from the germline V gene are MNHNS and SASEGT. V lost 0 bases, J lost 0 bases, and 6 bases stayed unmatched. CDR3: CASSEAGQGWGSNQPQHF. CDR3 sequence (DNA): TGTGCCAGCAGTGAAGCAGGACAGGGGTGGGGTAGCAATCAGCCCCAGCATTTT.

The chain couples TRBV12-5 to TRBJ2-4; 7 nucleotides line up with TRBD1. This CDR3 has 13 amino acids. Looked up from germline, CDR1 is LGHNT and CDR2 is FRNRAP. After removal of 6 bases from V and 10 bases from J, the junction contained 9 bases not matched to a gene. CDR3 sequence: CASGTGTVGIQYF. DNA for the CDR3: TGTGCTAGTGGCACCGGGACAGTCGGAATTCAGTACTTC.

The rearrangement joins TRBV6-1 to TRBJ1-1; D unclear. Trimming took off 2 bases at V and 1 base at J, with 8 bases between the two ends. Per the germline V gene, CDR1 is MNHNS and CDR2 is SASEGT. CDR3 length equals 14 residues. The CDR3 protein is CASSENGGNTEAFF. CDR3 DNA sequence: TGTGCCAGCAGTGAAAACGGAGGGAACACTGAAGCTTTCTTT.

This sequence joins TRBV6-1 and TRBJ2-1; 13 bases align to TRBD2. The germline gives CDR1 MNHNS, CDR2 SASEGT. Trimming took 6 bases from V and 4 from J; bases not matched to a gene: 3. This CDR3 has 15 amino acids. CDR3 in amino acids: CASRLTSGRYNEQFF. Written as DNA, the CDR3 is TGTGCCAGCAGGTTGACTAGCGGGAGGTACAATGAGCAGTTCTTC.

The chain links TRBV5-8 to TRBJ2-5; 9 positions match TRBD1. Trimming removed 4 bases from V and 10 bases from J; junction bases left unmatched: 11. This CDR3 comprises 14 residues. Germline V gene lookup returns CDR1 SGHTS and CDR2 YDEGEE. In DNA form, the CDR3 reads TGTGCCAGCAGCCAGGACAGGGGACGTTCGGGCCAGTACTTC. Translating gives CASSQDRGRSGQYF.

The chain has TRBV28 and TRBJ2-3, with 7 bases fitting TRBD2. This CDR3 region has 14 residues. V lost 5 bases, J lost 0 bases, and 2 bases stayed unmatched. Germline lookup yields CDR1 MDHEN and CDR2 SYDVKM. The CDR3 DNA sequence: TGTGCCAGCAGTACAGCGGGGAGCACAGATACGCAGTATTTT. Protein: CASSTAGSTDTQYF.

The CDR3 reads CASNLFRAGGLNTEAFF. The CDR3 coding sequence is TGTGCCAGCAACCTCTTTCGGGCAGGGGGCTTGAACACTGAAGCTTTCTTT. This rearrangement joins TRBV11-2 to TRBJ1-1, with TRBD1 matching over 8 bases. The trim removed 7 bases at V and 0 bases at J, leaving 13 bases unmatched. The CDR3 runs 17 residues. CDR1 is SGHAT, CDR2 FQNNGV, per germline.

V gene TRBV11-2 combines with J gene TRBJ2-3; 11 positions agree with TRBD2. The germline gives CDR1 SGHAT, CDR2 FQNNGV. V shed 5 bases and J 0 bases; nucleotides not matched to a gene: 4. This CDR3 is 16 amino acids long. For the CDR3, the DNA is TGTGCCAGCAGCCTACGACTAGCGGGAAGCACAGATACGCAGTATTTT. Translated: CASSLRLAGSTDTQYF. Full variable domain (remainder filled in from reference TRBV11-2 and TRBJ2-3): EAGVAQSPRYKIIEKRQSVAFWCNPISGHATLYWYQQILGQGPKLLIQFQNNGVVDDSQLPKDRFSAERLKGVDSTLKIQPAKLEDSAVYLCASSLRLAGSTDTQYFGPGTRLTVL.

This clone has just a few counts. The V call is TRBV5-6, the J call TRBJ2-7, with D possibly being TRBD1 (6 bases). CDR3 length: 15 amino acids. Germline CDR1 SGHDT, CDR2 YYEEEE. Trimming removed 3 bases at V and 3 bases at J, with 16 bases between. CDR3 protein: CASSSTGTPNYEQYF. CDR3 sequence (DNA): TGTGCCAGCAGCTCGACCGGGACACCTAACTACGAGCAGTACTTC.

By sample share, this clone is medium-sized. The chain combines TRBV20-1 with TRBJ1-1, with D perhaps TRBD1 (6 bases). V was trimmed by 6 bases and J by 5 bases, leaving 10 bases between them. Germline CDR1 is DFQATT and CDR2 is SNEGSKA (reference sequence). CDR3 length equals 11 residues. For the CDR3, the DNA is TGCAGTGCCAGCAGGGGAACTGAAGCTTTCTTT. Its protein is CSASRGTEAFF.

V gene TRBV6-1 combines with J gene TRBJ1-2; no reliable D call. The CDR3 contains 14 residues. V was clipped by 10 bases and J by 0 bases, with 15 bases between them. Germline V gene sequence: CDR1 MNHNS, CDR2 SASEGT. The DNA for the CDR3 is TGTGCCACCTCACCGGTACTGGCTAACTATGGCTACACCTTC. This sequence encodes CATSPVLANYGYTF.

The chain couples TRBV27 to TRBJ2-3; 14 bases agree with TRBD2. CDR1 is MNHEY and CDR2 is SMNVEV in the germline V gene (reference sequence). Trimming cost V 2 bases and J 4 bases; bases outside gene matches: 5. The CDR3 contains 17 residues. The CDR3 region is CASSLRGLAGAPDTQYF. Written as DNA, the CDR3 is TGTGCCAGCAGTTTACGGGGACTAGCGGGAGCCCCAGATACGCAGTATTTT.

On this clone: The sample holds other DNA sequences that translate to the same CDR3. DNA of the CDR3: TGTGCCTGGAGTGTACGGGGGGGCCAGCCCCAGCATTTT. Protein: CAWSVRGGQPQHF. The chain couples TRBV30 to TRBJ1-5, with D maybe TRBD1 (6 bases). The CDR3 consists of 13 residues. The germline V gene encodes CDR1 GTSNPN and CDR2 SVGIG (reference sequence). With 0 bases removed from V and 7 bases from J, the gap between germline ends came to 10 bases.

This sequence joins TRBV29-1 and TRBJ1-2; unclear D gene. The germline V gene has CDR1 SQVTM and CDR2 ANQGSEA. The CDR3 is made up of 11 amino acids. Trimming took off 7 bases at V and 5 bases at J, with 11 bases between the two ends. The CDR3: CSDRDNYGYTF. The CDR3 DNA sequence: TGCAGCGACCGGGATAATTATGGCTACACCTTC.